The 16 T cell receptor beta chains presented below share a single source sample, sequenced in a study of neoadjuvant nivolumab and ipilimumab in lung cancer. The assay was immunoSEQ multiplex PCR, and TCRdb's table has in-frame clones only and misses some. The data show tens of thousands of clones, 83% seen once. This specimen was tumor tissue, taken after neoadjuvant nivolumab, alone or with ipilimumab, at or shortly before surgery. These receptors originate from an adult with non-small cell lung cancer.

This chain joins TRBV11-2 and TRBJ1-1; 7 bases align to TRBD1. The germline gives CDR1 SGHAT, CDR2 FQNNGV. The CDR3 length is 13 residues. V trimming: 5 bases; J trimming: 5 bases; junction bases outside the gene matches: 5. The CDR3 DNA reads TGTGCCAGCAGCCGACAGGGAAGTACTGAAGCTTTCTTT. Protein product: CASSRQGSTEAFF.

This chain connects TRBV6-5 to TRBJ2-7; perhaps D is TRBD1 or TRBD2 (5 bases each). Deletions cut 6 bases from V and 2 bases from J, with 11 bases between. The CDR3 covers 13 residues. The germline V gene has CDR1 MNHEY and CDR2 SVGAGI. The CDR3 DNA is TGTGCCAGCAGCGGGACGGAACCCTACGAGCAGTACTTC. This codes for CASSGTEPYEQYF.

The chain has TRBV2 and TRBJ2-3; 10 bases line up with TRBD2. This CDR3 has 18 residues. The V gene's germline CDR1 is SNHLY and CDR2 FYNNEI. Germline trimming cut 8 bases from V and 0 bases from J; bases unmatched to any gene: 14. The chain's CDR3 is CASLAASGGPTSTDTQYF. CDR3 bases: TGTGCCAGCCTAGCCGCTAGCGGGGGACCAACTAGCACAGATACGCAGTATTTT.

The CDR3 spells CASSGYTDTQYF. DNA of the CDR3: TGTGCCAGCAGCGGGTACACAGATACGCAGTATTTT. This rearrangement joins TRBV7-2 to TRBJ2-3; D call uncertain. This CDR3 has 12 amino acids. The germline V gene has CDR1 SGHTA and CDR2 FQGNSA. Between the trimmed V and J ends, which lost 5 bases and 2 bases, there was a span of 5 bases.

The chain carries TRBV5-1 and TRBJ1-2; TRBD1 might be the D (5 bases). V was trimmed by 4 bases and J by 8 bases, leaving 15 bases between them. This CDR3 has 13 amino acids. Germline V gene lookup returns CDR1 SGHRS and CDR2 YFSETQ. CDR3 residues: CASSVGLQGGYTF. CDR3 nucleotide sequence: TGCGCCAGCAGCGTGGGACTTCAAGGAGGCTACACCTTC.

CDR3 sequence (DNA): TGTGCCAGCAGTTACGATAGACAGGGTATAAACGAGCAGTACTTC. This gives the protein CASSYDRQGINEQYF. The chain links TRBV6-5 to TRBJ2-7, with 7 nucleotides matching TRBD1. This CDR3 is built from 15 residues. Losses at the gene ends were 2 bases for V and 5 bases for J; bases not matched to a gene: 9. The V gene's germline CDR1 is MNHEY and CDR2 SVGAGI.

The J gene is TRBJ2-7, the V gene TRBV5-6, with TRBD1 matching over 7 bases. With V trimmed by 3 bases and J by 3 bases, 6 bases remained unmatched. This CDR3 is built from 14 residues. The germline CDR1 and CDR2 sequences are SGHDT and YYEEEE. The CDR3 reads CASSSQGQSYEQYF. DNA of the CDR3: TGTGCCAGCAGCTCCCAGGGACAGAGCTACGAGCAGTACTTC.

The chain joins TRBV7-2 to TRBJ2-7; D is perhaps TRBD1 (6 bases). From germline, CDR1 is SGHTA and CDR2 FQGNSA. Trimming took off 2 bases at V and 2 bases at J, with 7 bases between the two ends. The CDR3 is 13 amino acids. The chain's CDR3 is CASSLNRAYEQYF. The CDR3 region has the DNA TGTGCCAGCAGCTTAAACAGGGCCTACGAGCAGTACTTC. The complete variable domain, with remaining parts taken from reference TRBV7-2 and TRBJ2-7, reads GAGVSQSPSNKVTEKGKDVELRCDPISGHTALYWYRQSLGQGLEFLIYFQGNSAPDKSGLPSDRFSAERTGGSVSTLTIQRTQQEDSAVYLCASSLNRAYEQYFGPGTRLTVT.

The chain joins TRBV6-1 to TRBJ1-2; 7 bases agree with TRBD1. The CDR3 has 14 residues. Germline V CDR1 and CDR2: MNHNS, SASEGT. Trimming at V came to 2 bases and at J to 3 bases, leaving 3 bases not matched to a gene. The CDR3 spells CASSERGQYYGYTF. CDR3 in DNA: TGTGCCAGCAGTGAACGGGGACAGTACTATGGCTACACCTTC.

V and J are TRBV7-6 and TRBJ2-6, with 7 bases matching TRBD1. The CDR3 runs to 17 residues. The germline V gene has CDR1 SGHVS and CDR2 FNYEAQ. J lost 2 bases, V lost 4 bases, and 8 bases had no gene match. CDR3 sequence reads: CASSSIKTGPGANVLTF. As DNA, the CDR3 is TGTGCCAGCAGCTCAATAAAGACAGGGCCTGGGGCCAACGTCCTGACTTTC.

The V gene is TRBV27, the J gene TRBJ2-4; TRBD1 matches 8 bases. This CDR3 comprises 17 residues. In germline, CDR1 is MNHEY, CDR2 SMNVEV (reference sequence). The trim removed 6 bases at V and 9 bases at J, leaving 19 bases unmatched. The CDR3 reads CASRPDDRGRLYGIQYF. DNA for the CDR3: TGTGCCAGCAGACCCGATGACAGGGGTCGGTTGTATGGCATTCAGTACTTC.

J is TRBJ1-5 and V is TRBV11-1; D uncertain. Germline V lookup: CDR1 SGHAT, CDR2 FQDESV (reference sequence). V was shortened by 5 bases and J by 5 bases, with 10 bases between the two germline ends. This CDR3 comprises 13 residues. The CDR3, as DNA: TGTGCCAGCAGCCCTGGGTGGCATCAGCCCCAGCATTTT. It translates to CASSPGWHQPQHF.

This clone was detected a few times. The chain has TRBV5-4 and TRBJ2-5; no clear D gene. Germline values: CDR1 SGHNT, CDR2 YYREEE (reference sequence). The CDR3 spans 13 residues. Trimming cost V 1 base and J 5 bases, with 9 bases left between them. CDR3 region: CASSLPSRETQYF. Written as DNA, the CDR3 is TGTGCCAGCAGCTTGCCCAGCCGGGAGACCCAGTACTTC.

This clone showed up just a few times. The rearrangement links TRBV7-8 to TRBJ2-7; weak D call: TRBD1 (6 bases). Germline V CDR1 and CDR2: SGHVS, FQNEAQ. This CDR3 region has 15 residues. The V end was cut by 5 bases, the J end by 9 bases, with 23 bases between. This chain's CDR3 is CASSGKTGPLYWQYF. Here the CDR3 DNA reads TGTGCCAGCAGCGGGAAGACAGGACCTCTCTATTGGCAGTACTTC.

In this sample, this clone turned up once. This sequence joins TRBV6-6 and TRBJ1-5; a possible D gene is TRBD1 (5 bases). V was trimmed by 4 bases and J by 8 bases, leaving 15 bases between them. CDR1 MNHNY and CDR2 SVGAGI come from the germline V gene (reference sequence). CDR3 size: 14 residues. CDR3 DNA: TGTGCCAGCAGTTCCGTACCAGTGGGGGAGCCCCAGCATTTT. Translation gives CASSSVPVGEPQHF.

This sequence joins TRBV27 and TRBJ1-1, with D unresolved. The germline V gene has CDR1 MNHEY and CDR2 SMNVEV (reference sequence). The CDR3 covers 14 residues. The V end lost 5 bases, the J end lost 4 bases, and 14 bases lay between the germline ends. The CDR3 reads CASSPEWGGTEAFF. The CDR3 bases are TGTGCCAGCAGTCCAGAATGGGGTGGCACTGAAGCTTTCTTT.